This record covers a single T cell receptor (beta chain). Its matching antigen is unknown. Repertoires were generated with immunoSEQ multiplex PCR, while TCRdb's copy carries only in-frame clones and drops some. The sample lists hundreds of thousands of clones; approximately 95% were seen once. These data originate in a study of shared clonotypes between healthy human individuals. CDR1 and CDR2 from the germline V gene are MNHEY and SVGAGI. This CDR3 has 15 amino acids. The V gene end was trimmed by 5 bases and the J gene end by 2 bases; junction bases not matched to a gene: 6. In the naive CD8 group, cells lacked CD45RO and were positively selected for CCR7, so terminally differentiated effector memory CD45RA+ cells were left out. HIV-negative, healthy adults without recent acute infections or vaccinations were the donors. Study observations and caveats: With a handful of donors compared, around 4.7% of naive CD4 clonotypes were shared. For sorted subsets, rarefaction showed incomplete sequencing despite large depth. Lower generation probabilities were found for non-shared clonotypes than for those shared by all four donors.

Sample: naive CD8+ T cells sorted from blood. The rearrangement links TRBV6-5 to TRBJ2-5; the match to TRBD2 covers 9 bases. The TCR was taken from a woman aged 25-40 years in good health. This chain's CDR3 is CASSRSGGRQETQYF. CDR3 bases: TGTGCCAGCAGTCGTAGCGGGGGCCGGCAAGAGACCCAGTACTTC.